What follows are 13 T cell receptor beta chains derived from one specimen sequenced in a study of shared clonotypes between healthy human individuals. Sequencing was performed with immunoSEQ multiplex PCR; in TCRdb, only in-frame clones are kept and a portion is missing. Among about 600,000 clones listed, 97% were seen once. Input material: naive CD4+ T cells sorted from blood. The sample's subset: CD45RA+ positively selected. The source is a young woman in good health.

The chain employs TRBV10-3 and TRBJ2-7, with 10 bases identical to TRBD1. The germline gives CDR1 ENHRY, CDR2 SYGVKD. CDR3 length: 13 amino acids. V was clipped by 6 bases and J by 4 bases; unmatched bases: 3. The CDR3 region has the DNA TGTGCCATCAGAGGGACAGGGGATTACGAGCAGTACTTC. As protein: CAIRGTGDYEQYF.

The chain has TRBV9 and TRBJ2-1, with TRBD2 matching 8 bases. V lost 4 bases to trimming and J lost 0 bases; unmatched junction nucleotides: 3. CDR3 length equals 15 residues. CDR1 and CDR2 (germline): SGDLS, YYNGEE. The CDR3 nucleotides read TGTGCCAGCAGCTCGCTAGCGGGCTCCTACAATGAGCAGTTCTTC. It yields the protein CASSSLAGSYNEQFF.

V usage is TRBV14 and J usage is TRBJ1-5; the D is unclear. The CDR3 contains 13 residues. The germline V and J ends were trimmed by 2 bases and 3 bases, with 5 bases remaining between them. Germline V CDR1 and CDR2: SGHDN, FVKESK. The CDR3 region is CASSQQVNQPQHF. DNA of the CDR3: TGTGCCAGCAGCCAACAGGTCAATCAGCCCCAGCATTTT.

This chain joins TRBV2 and TRBJ2-7; D perhaps matches TRBD1 (5 bases). V was clipped by 6 bases and J by 10 bases, with 10 bases between them. CDR3 length: 10 residues. Germline V gene lookup returns CDR1 SNHLY and CDR2 FYNNEI. The CDR3 reads CASSGGHQYF. The CDR3, as DNA: TGTGCCAGCAGCGGCGGACATCAGTACTTC.

The rearrangement joins TRBV7-2 to TRBJ2-7; 7 bases align to TRBD1. Germline-derived CDR1 and CDR2 are SGHTA and FQGNSA. This CDR3 contains 17 residues. Trimming cost V 3 bases and J 2 bases; bases outside gene matches: 13. Written as DNA, the CDR3 is TGTGCCAGCAGCTTGGAGCTGAGACAGGGAAAGGCCTACGAGCAGTACTTC. This gives the protein CASSLELRQGKAYEQYF.

The chain joins TRBV6-1 to TRBJ1-6; D gene uncertain. The CDR3 runs 16 residues. Deletions cut 3 bases from V and 9 bases from J, with 18 bases between. Germline V gives CDR1 MNHNS, CDR2 SASEGT. CDR3 residues: CASSENSPGGSSPLHF. The CDR3 coding sequence is TGTGCCAGCAGTGAGAATAGCCCAGGAGGGAGTTCACCCCTCCACTTT.

The rearrangement uses TRBV7-9 and TRBJ2-5; TRBD2 aligns across 7 bases. CDR1 and CDR2 from the germline V gene are SEHNR and FQNEAQ (reference sequence). V was pared by 8 bases and J by 5 bases, with 8 bases of the junction left unmatched. The CDR3 extends over 13 amino acids. CDR3 coding DNA: TGTGCCAGCCAGCGGGGTGAGTGGGAGACCCAGTACTTC. This gives the protein CASQRGEWETQYF.

This chain connects TRBV5-6 to TRBJ2-5, with D maybe TRBD2 (6 bases). This CDR3 is 17 amino acids long. The V gene's germline CDR1 is SGHDT and CDR2 YYEEEE. Deletions cut 5 bases from V and 4 bases from J, with 24 bases between. CDR3 sequence reads: CASSFSRFARGLETQYF. CDR3 DNA sequence: TGTGCCAGCAGTTTTTCCCGTTTTGCGCGGGGATTAGAGACCCAGTACTTC.

The V and J genes are TRBV2 and TRBJ1-1; 9 nucleotides line up with TRBD1. V lost 6 bases to trimming and J lost 1 base; unmatched junction nucleotides: 6. There are 15 residues in the CDR3. Germline CDR1 is SNHLY and CDR2 is FYNNEI. The CDR3 DNA is TGTGCCAGCAGCCTACAGGGGGCGGAGAACACTGAAGCTTTCTTT. It encodes CASSLQGAENTEAFF.

The V call is TRBV28, the J call TRBJ1-5; the D is unclear. Trimming took 1 base from V and 6 from J, leaving 13 bases between them. Germline loops: CDR1 MDHEN, CDR2 SYDVKM. This CDR3 region has 15 residues. CDR3 coding DNA: TGTGCCAGCAGTTTATCGTGGGGAAATATTCAGCCCCAGCATTTT. Translated, it gives CASSLSWGNIQPQHF.

This clone has only one observation. The chain is built from TRBV7-3 and TRBJ2-5; D perhaps matches TRBD2 (5 bases). V was trimmed by 5 bases and J by 1 base, leaving 14 bases between them. The CDR3 runs 15 residues. The germline V gene encodes CDR1 SGHTA and CDR2 FQGTGA. The CDR3 here is CASSNSPGTQETQYF. The DNA for the CDR3 is TGTGCCAGCAGCAACTCTCCGGGAACCCAAGAGACCCAGTACTTC.

J is TRBJ2-3 and V is TRBV5-1; 7 bases align to TRBD1. The V gene end was trimmed by 0 bases and the J gene end by 6 bases; junction bases not matched to a gene: 4. The CDR3 loop spans 14 amino acids. Germline V gene sequence: CDR1 SGHRS, CDR2 YFSETQ. CDR3 nucleotide sequence: TGCGCCAGCAGCTTGGGTACAGGGGAGGATACGCAGTATTTT. Its translation: CASSLGTGEDTQYF.

The chain couples TRBV28 to TRBJ1-2; 9 bases agree with TRBD1. The CDR3 runs to 14 residues. Germline lookup yields CDR1 MDHEN and CDR2 SYDVKM. The V gene end was trimmed by 4 bases and the J gene end by 2 bases; junction bases not matched to a gene: 2. DNA of the CDR3: TGTGCCAGCAGTTACGGACAGGGGAACTATGGCTACACCTTC. This codes for CASSYGQGNYGYTF.